This T cell receptor (beta chain) was captured in a study of Graves' ophthalmopathy and Graves' hyperthyroidism. A word on this clonotype: Antigen: not known.

Findings and limits, study-wide: Blood samples also showed most expanded thyroid clonotypes exceeding 0.001 frequency. Forecasting of ophthalmopathy progression by the model achieved 60% to 71% sensitivity and 72% to 85% specificity.

Amplification of TCR beta CDR3 regions used RNA transcripts. Following a first-round RT-PCR that used HTBI primers, a second-round multiplex PCR was carried out. One entry per CDR3 protein, called by TCRdb with MiXCR from the multiplex PCR reads. The table shows hundreds of thousands of distinct CDR3 sequences, with about 21% occurring only once. Hyperthyroidism patients, all newly diagnosed, had under 2 months' duration and ages of 18 to 65. Other autoimmune diseases, uncontrolled infections, pregnancy or lactation ruled patients out of participation. Germline values: CDR1 LNHNV, CDR2 YYDKDF (reference sequence). V shed 3 bases and J shed 0 bases, with 5 bases lying between them. This CDR3 is built from 13 residues.

Sequencing was done on a sample of peripheral blood. The TCR comes from a young woman with stable Graves' hyperthyroidism. This chain connects TRBV15 to TRBJ1-1; D is ambiguous. In nucleotides, the CDR3 is TGTGCCACCAGCAGTCCGGTGAACACTGAAGCTTTCTTT. Amino acid sequence: CATSSPVNTEAFF.